The next 25 T cell receptor beta chains were all read from a single sample in a study of blood T cells in healthy people across ages. Primed by a sample-barcoded 5' primer and a J-beta primer mix, a second PCR proceeded for 7 to 11 cycles. TCRdb reanalysed the 5' RACE reads using MiXCR and keeps one entry per CDR3 protein. The sample holds about 1.7 million distinct CDR3 sequences, roughly 27% seen once. Sequenced input: blood. These receptors were collected from a woman aged 25-40 years in good health.

This clonotype appeared many times. The chain has TRBV4-1 and TRBJ2-5; a weak D match, TRBD2 (5 bases). CDR3 size: 14 residues. V was shortened by 0 bases and J by 4 bases, with 9 bases between the two germline ends. Germline V lookup: CDR1 MGHRA, CDR2 YSYEKL. CDR3 loop: CASSQEGLRETQYF. The CDR3 region has the DNA TGCGCCAGCAGCCAAGAAGGACTCAGAGAGACCCAGTACTTC.

The sample holds a few counts of this clonotype. The junction shows a germline mismatch at one end, possibly a read error. The V call is TRBV10-3, the J call TRBJ2-6; D gene unclear. Looked up from germline, CDR1 is ENHRY and CDR2 is SYGVKD. The CDR3 has 14 residues. CDR3 region: CTISDNSGANVLTF. CDR3 in DNA: TGTACCATCAGTGACAACTCTGGGGCCAACGTCCTGACTTTC.

This clonotype was found a few times. The chain is built from TRBV6-2 or TRBV6-3 and TRBJ2-1; TRBD2 agrees at 11 bases. This CDR3 is 14 amino acids long. The V gene end was trimmed by 6 bases and the J gene end by 6 bases; junction bases not matched to a gene: 4. Germline lookup yields CDR1 MNHEY and CDR2 SVGEGT. The chain's CDR3 is CASRKGTSGNEQFF. In DNA, the CDR3 is TGTGCCAGCAGGAAAGGGACTAGCGGCAATGAGCAGTTCTTC.

This clonotype has a handful of counts. This sequence joins TRBV6-6 and TRBJ2-3, with 12 bases fitting TRBD2. With 2 bases clipped from V and 4 bases from J, the junction kept 4 bases outside the gene matches. Germline loops: CDR1 MNHNY, CDR2 SVGAGI (reference sequence). This CDR3 contains 16 residues. The CDR3 here is CASSYTTSGSPDTQYF. The CDR3 DNA sequence: TGTGCCAGCAGTTACACGACTAGCGGGAGTCCAGATACGCAGTATTTT.

This chain links TRBV7-9 with TRBJ2-7; D gene ambiguous. Germline CDR1 is SEHNR and CDR2 is FQNEAQ (reference sequence). With 1 base removed from V and 5 bases from J, the gap between germline ends came to 12 bases. The CDR3 totals 14 residues. The CDR3 reads CASSLDTYGNEQYF. Here the CDR3 DNA reads TGTGCCAGCAGCTTAGATACGTACGGAAACGAGCAGTACTTC. The variable domain in full, with the rest retrieved from reference TRBV7-9 and TRBJ2-7, is DTGVSQNPRHKITKRGQNVTFRCDPISEHNRLYWYRQTLGQGPEFLTYFQNEAQLEKSRLLSDRFSAERPKGSFSTLEIQRTEQGDSAMYLCASSLDTYGNEQYFGPGTRLTVT.

In its sample, this clonotype was seen many times. The V and J genes are TRBV14 and TRBJ2-4; possible D gene TRBD1, 6 bases. The V gene lost 4 bases and the J gene lost 2 bases, with 15 bases spanning the gap. The germline V gene encodes CDR1 SGHDN and CDR2 FVKESK. The CDR3 loop spans 16 amino acids. CDR3 amino acids: CASSPIGGHSKNIQYF. DNA of the CDR3: TGTGCCAGCAGCCCGATTGGGGGCCACTCCAAAAACATTCAGTACTTC.

In this sample, this clonotype turned up a few times. The junction differs from germline at one of its ends, possibly a read error. The gene calls are TRBV9 and TRBJ2-1; 7 positions agree with TRBD2. The CDR3 has 15 residues. Germline lookup yields CDR1 SGDLS and CDR2 YYNGEE. This CDR3 reads CAGSPRGTTNNEQFF. The CDR3 DNA follows: TGTGCCGGCAGCCCACGAGGGACTACTAACAATGAGCAGTTCTTC. Full variable domain (remainder filled in from reference TRBV9 and TRBJ2-1): DSGVTQTPKHLITATGQRVTLRCSPRSGDLSVYWYQQSLDQGLQFLIQYYNGEERAKGNILERFSAQQFPDLHSELNLSSLELGDSALYFCAGSPRGTTNNEQFFGPGTRLTVL.

The CDR3 nucleotides read TGTGCCAGCAGCGTAGCGGCTAGCGGACATTACGAGCAGTACTTC. Protein: CASSVAASGHYEQYF. V is TRBV9 and J is TRBJ2-7; 7 bases match TRBD2. The V and J ends lost 0 bases and 4 bases, in that order; junction bases with no gene match: 7. The CDR3 extends over 15 amino acids. Germline values: CDR1 SGDLS, CDR2 YYNGEE.

CDR3 nucleotide sequence: TGTGCCAGCAGCTGGGAACCTAACACTGAAGCTTTCTTT. It translates to CASSWEPNTEAFF. The rearrangement uses TRBV5-6 and TRBJ1-1; D ambiguous. This CDR3 has 13 residues. Germline values: CDR1 SGHDT, CDR2 YYEEEE. V gave up 3 bases and J gave up 2 bases, with 8 bases separating them.

The rearrangement links TRBV30 to TRBJ2-2; 7 bases are a match to TRBD1. This CDR3 comprises 11 residues. Germline lookup yields CDR1 GTSNPN and CDR2 SVGIG (reference sequence). Here the CDR3 reads CAYTGVGELFF. CDR3 DNA sequence: TGTGCTTACACAGGGGTGGGGGAGCTGTTTTTT. The full variable domain, with the rest looked up from reference TRBV30 and TRBJ2-2, is SQTIHQWPATLVQPVGSPLSLECTVEGTSNPNLYWYRQAAGRGLQLLFYSVGIGQISSEVPQNLSASRPQDRQFILSSKKLLLSDSGFYLCAYTGVGELFFGEGSRLTVL.

This clonotype was found a few times. The chain uses TRBV9 and TRBJ2-3; no definite D call. Germline V lookup: CDR1 SGDLS, CDR2 YYNGEE. Trimming cost V 4 bases and J 2 bases, with 14 bases left between them. The CDR3 extends over 15 amino acids. As DNA, the CDR3 is TGTGCCAGCAGCTTCACCGAGTTGACCACAGATACGCAGTATTTT. Residues: CASSFTELTTDTQYF.

The chain couples TRBV14 to TRBJ2-1; D may be TRBD1 or TRBD2 (5 bases each). Trimming removed 8 bases from V and 7 bases from J, with 21 bases in between. This CDR3 spans 15 amino acids. CDR1 and CDR2 from the germline V gene are SGHDN and FVKESK. CDR3 nucleotides: TGTGCCAGCGACCTGGGGACCCAGCGGAGTAATGAGCAGTTCTTC. It encodes CASDLGTQRSNEQFF.

This clonotype showed up many times. This chain joins TRBV9 and TRBJ1-5; D is perhaps TRBD1 (6 bases). Germline V lookup: CDR1 SGDLS, CDR2 YYNGEE. With 0 bases removed from V and 2 bases from J, the gap between germline ends came to 6 bases. This CDR3 has 14 residues. The chain's CDR3 is CASSVGTGNQPQHF. The DNA for the CDR3 is TGTGCCAGCAGCGTAGGGACAGGCAATCAGCCCCAGCATTTT.

This clonotype appeared a few times. A junction end diverges from the germline sequence, so it may reflect a read error. The chain combines TRBV29-1 with TRBJ2-1, with D perhaps assigned TRBD1 or TRBD2 (5 bases each). The CDR3 contains 15 residues. Germline CDR1 reads SQVTM; CDR2 reads ANQGSEA. Here the CDR3 reads CSVGTGAHPSNGQFF. CDR3 bases: TGCAGCGTGGGAACCGGGGCTCACCCATCAAATGGGCAGTTCTTC.

J is TRBJ1-3 and V is TRBV6-1; 8 positions agree with TRBD1. The V and J ends lost 3 bases and 0 bases, in that order; junction bases with no gene match: 4. Germline V gene data show CDR1 as MNHNS and CDR2 as SASEGT. This CDR3 spans 16 amino acids. CDR3 sequence (DNA): TGTGCCAGCAGTGAGCAGGACAGGGTCTCTGGAAACACCATATATTTT. It yields the protein CASSEQDRVSGNTIYF.

This clonotype was seen more than once but under ten times. The chain employs TRBV28 and TRBJ2-7, with D possibly TRBD1 on 6 matching bases. The germline V and J ends were trimmed by 3 bases and 0 bases, with 12 bases remaining between them. Germline loops: CDR1 MDHEN, CDR2 SYDVKM. The CDR3 is made up of 15 amino acids. The CDR3 DNA reads as TGTGCCAGCAGTTTGGAGAGGGGGTTCTCCTACGAGCAGTACTTC. Protein: CASSLERGFSYEQYF. The full variable domain, in which reference TRBV28 and TRBJ2-7 provide the parts outside the CDR3, is DVKVTQSSRYLVKRTGEKVFLECVQDMDHENMFWYRQDPGLGLRLIYFSYDVKMKEKGDIPEGYSVSREKKERFSLILESASTNQTSMYLCASSLERGFSYEQYFGPGTRLTVT.

Many counts were recorded for this clonotype. The gene calls are TRBV7-9 and TRBJ1-2; weak D call: TRBD1 (5 bases). The length of the CDR3 is 13 residues. Germline V gene sequence: CDR1 SEHNR, CDR2 FQNEAQ (reference sequence). Trimming took off 7 bases at V and 3 bases at J, with 12 bases between the two ends. CDR3 nucleotide sequence: TGTGCCAGCAAGGTTGGGACCGACTATGGCTACACCTTC. Encoded protein: CASKVGTDYGYTF. Full variable domain (outside the CDR3, taken from reference TRBV7-9 and TRBJ1-2): DTGVSQNPRHKITKRGQNVTFRCDPISEHNRLYWYRQTLGQGPEFLTYFQNEAQLEKSRLLSDRFSAERPKGSFSTLEIQRTEQGDSAMYLCASKVGTDYGYTFGSGTRLTVV.

There are a few counts of this clonotype. The V and J genes are TRBV7-2 and TRBJ1-1, with 10 bases matching TRBD1. Germline CDR1 SGHTA, CDR2 FQGNSA. The CDR3 contains 15 residues. V dropped 4 bases and J dropped 6; count of bases not matched to a gene: 8. This CDR3 is CASSWGQGSVAEAFF. The CDR3, as DNA: TGTGCCAGCAGCTGGGGACAGGGGTCGGTCGCTGAAGCTTTCTTT.

At least ten counts were recorded for this clonotype. V usage is TRBV18 and J usage is TRBJ2-7; D perhaps matches TRBD1 (5 bases). The V end lost 6 bases, the J end lost 6 bases, and 12 bases lay between the germline ends. This CDR3 contains 12 residues. Germline assignment: CDR1 KGHSH and CDR2 LQKENI. CDR3 residues: CASSVTGVEQYF. The CDR3 DNA reads TGTGCCAGCTCGGTTACAGGTGTCGAGCAGTACTTC.

The chain links TRBV21-1 to TRBJ1-4. TRBV21-1 is a listed pseudogene. The CDR3 length is 15 residues. DNA of the CDR3: TGTGCCAGCAGCCCAAGCTGGCCGATTAATGAAAAACTGTTTTTT. It is translated as CASSPSWPINEKLFF.

The chain employs TRBV29-1 and TRBJ1-2; maybe TRBD1 (6 bases). V was clipped by 6 bases and J by 4 bases, with 12 bases between them. The length of the CDR3 is 12 residues. Germline-derived CDR1 and CDR2 are SQVTM and ANQGSEA. The CDR3 region is CSVGTGSYGYTF. Here the CDR3 DNA reads TGCAGCGTGGGTACAGGGAGCTATGGCTACACCTTC.

This CDR3 is CASSLTGQGNEQFF. The CDR3 DNA reads as TGTGCCAGCAGTTTAACAGGGCAGGGGAATGAGCAGTTCTTC. This chain connects TRBV27 to TRBJ2-1, with a weak D call TRBD1 (6 bases). CDR3 length: 14 residues. In germline, CDR1 is MNHEY, CDR2 SMNVEV (reference sequence). Trimming stripped 2 bases from V and 7 bases from J, with 12 bases between.

The rearrangement joins TRBV6-6 to TRBJ2-5; 9 bases fit TRBD1. V was clipped by 6 bases and J by 9 bases; unmatched bases: 20. The CDR3 consists of 17 residues. From germline, CDR1 is MNHNY and CDR2 SVGAGI (reference sequence). CDR3 sequence reads: CASSHGDRGKGGEPQYF. The CDR3 bases are TGTGCCAGCAGCCATGGCGACAGGGGGAAGGGAGGGGAGCCCCAGTACTTC.

This clonotype came up a few times. This chain joins TRBV5-1 and TRBJ2-1; TRBD2 matches 12 bases. Germline CDR1 is SGHRS and CDR2 is YFSETQ. V shed 4 bases and J 14 bases; nucleotides not matched to a gene: 10. The CDR3 spans 14 residues. CDR3 residues: CASSTRLAGEGKFF. Written as DNA, the CDR3 is TGCGCCAGCAGCACCCGACTAGCGGGGGAGGGCAAGTTCTTC. The entire variable domain, with the rest obtained from reference TRBV5-1 and TRBJ2-1, is as follows: KAGVTQTPRYLIKTRGQQVTLSCSPISGHRSVSWYQQTPGQGLQFLFEYFSETQRNKGNFPGRFSGRQFSNSRSEMNVSTLELGDSALYLCASSTRLAGEGKFFGPGTRLTVL.

In this sample, this clonotype turned up a few times. The chain combines TRBV15 with TRBJ2-7; 8 nucleotides align to TRBD1. The ends lost 5 bases at V and 3 bases at J; junction bases unmatched: 9. Germline V CDR1 and CDR2: LNHNV, YYDKDF (reference sequence). The length of the CDR3 is 15 residues. The CDR3 DNA is TGTGCCACCAGCCCAGAGACAGGGGCCCTCTACGAGCAGTACTTC. This sequence encodes CATSPETGALYEQYF.